This T cell receptor (beta chain) was documented in a study of cytomegalovirus exposure and HLA in healthy donors. CDR3 size: 15 residues. Deletions cut 5 bases from V and 5 bases from J, with 15 bases between. Germline CDR1 is SGHNT and CDR2 is YENEEA. The PCR employed 60 Vbeta primers together with 13 Jbeta primers. TCRdb's table, derived via immunoSEQ multiplex PCR, lists solely in-frame clones and lacks some. Its table records about 200,000 clones. The chain carries TRBV11-3 and TRBJ2-2, with D uncertain. This sequence originates from a girl under 10 years old in good health and CMV-seropositive. Material for sequencing was PBMCs. CDR3 in amino acids: CASSPHLAPTGELFF. The CDR3 DNA sequence: TGTGCCAGCAGCCCCCACTTAGCTCCGACCGGGGAGCTGTTTTTT.